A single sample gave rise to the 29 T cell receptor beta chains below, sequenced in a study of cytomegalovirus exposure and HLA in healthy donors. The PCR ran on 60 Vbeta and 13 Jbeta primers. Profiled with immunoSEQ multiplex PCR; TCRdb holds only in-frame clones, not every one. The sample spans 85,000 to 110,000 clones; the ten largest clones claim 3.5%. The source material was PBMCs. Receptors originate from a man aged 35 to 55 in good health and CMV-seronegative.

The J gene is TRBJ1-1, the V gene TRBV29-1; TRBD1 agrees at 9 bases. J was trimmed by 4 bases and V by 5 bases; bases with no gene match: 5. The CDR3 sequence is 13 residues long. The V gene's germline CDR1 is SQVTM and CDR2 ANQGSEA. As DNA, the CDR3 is TGCAGCGTTTACAGGGGGCGAGGCACTGAAGCTTTCTTT. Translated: CSVYRGRGTEAFF.

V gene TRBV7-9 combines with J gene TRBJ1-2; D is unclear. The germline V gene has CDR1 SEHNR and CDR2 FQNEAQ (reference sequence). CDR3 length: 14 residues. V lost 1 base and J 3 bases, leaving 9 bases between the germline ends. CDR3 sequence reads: CASSLVLGDYGYTF. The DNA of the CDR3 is TGTGCCAGCAGCTTAGTACTGGGAGACTATGGCTACACCTTC.

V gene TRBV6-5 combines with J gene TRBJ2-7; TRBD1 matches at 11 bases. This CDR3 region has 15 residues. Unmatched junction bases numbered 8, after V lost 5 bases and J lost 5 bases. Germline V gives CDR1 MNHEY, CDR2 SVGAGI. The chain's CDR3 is CASSKTGTGGNEQYF. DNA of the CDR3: TGTGCCAGCAGTAAGACCGGGACAGGGGGGAACGAGCAGTACTTC.

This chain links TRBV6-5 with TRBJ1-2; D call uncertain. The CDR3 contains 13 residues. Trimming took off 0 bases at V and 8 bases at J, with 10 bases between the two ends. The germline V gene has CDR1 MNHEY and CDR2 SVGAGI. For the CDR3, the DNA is TGTGCCAGCAGTTACTCGGGCGGGTGGGGCTACACCTTC. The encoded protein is CASSYSGGWGYTF.

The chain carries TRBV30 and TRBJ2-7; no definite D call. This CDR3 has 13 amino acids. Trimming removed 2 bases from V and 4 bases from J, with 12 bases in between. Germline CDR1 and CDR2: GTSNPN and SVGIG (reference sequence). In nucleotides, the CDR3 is TGTGCCTGGAGTCCTGGCCCCCAGTACGAGCAGTACTTC. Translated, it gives CAWSPGPQYEQYF.

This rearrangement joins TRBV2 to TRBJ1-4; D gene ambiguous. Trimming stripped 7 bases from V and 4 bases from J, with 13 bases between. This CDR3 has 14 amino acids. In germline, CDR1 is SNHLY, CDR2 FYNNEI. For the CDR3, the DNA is TGTGCCAGCACCCCCTGGGCCGATAATGAAAAACTGTTTTTT. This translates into CASTPWADNEKLFF.

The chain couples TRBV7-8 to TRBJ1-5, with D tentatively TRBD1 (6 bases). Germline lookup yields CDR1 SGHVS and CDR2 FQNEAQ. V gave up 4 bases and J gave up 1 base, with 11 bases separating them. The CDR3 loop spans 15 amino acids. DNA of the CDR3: TGTGCCAGCAGCTACCGGACAGCAAGCAATCAGCCCCAGCATTTT. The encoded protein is CASSYRTASNQPQHF.

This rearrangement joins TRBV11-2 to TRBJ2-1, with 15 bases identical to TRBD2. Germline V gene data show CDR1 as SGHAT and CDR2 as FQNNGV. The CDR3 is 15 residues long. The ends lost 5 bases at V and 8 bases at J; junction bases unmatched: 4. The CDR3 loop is CASSPGLAGGDEQFF. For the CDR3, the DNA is TGTGCCAGCAGCCCGGGACTAGCGGGGGGAGATGAGCAGTTCTTC.

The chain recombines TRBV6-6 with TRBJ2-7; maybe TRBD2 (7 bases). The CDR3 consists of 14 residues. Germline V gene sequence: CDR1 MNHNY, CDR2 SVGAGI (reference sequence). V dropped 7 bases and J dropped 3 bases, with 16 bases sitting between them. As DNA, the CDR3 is TGTGCCAGCACCACACAGGGAGGGAGCTACGAGCAGTACTTC. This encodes CASTTQGGSYEQYF.

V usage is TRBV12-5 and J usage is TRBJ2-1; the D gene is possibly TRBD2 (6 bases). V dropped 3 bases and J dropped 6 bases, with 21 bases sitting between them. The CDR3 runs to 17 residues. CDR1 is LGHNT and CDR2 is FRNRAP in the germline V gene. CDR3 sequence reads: CASGFAGGSTGVNEQFF. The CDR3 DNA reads TGTGCTAGTGGTTTCGCTGGGGGGTCTACGGGGGTCAATGAGCAGTTCTTC.

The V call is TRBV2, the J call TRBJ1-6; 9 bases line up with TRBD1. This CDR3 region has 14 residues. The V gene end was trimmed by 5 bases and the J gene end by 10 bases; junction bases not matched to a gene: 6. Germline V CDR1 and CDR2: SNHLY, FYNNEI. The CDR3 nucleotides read TGTGCCAGCAGTTTTACAGGGGGCCGCTCACCCCTCCACTTT. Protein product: CASSFTGGRSPLHF.

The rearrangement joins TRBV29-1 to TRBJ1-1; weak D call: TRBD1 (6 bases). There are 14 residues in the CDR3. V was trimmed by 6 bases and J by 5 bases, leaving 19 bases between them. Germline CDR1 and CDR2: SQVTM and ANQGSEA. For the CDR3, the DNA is TGCAGCGTACGAGGGGGGGGCGGAAAAACTGAAGCTTTCTTT. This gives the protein CSVRGGGGKTEAFF.

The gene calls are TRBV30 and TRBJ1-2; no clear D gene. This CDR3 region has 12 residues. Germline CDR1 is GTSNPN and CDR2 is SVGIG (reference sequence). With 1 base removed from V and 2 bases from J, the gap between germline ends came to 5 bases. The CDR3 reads CAWSGRNYGYTF. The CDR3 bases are TGTGCCTGGAGTGGCAGAAACTATGGCTACACCTTC.

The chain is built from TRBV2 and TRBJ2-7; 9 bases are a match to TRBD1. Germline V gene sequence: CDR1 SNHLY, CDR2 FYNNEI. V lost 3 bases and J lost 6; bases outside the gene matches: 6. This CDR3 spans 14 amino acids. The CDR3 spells CASSDTGTGIEQYF. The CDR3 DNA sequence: TGTGCCAGCAGTGATACCGGGACAGGGATCGAGCAGTACTTC. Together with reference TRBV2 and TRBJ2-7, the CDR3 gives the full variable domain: EPEVTQTPSHQVTQMGQEVILRCVPISNHLYFYWYRQILGQKVEFLVSFYNNEISEKSEIFDDQFSVERPDGSNFTLKIRSTKLEDSAMYFCASSDTGTGIEQYFGPGTRLTVT.

The CDR3 reads CAWDLGGGGYEQYF. The CDR3 bases are TGTGCCTGGGACCTTGGAGGGGGCGGCTACGAGCAGTACTTC. The V call is TRBV30, the J call TRBJ2-7; tentatively, D is TRBD1 (7 bases). V was cut by 5 bases and J by 3 bases, with 17 bases left in between. CDR1 GTSNPN and CDR2 SVGIG come from the germline V gene (reference sequence). The CDR3 runs to 14 residues. Looking up the rest from reference TRBV30 and TRBJ2-7 gives the full variable domain: SQTIHQWPATLVQPVGSPLSLECTVEGTSNPNLYWYRQAAGRGLQLLFYSVGIGQISSEVPQNLSASRPQDRQFILSSKKLLLSDSGFYLCAWDLGGGGYEQYFGPGTRLTVT.

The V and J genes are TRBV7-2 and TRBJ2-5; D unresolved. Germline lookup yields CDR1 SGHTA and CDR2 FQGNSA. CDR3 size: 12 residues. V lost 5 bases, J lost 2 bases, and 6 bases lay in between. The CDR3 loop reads CASSPEQETQYF. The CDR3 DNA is TGTGCCAGCAGCCCGGAGCAAGAGACCCAGTACTTC.

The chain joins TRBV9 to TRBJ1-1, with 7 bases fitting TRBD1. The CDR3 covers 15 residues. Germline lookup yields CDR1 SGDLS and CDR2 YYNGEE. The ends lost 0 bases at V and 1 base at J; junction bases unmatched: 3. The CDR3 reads CASSVGPGGNTEAFF. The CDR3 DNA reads TGTGCCAGCAGCGTAGGCCCAGGGGGGAACACTGAAGCTTTCTTT.

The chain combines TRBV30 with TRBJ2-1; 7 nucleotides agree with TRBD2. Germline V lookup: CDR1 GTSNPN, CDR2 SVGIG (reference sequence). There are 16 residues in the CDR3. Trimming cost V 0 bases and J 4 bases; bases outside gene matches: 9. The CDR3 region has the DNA TGTGCCTGGAGTGTAATGGGCGGGGGTGCGTACAATGAGCAGTTCTTC. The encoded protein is CAWSVMGGGAYNEQFF.

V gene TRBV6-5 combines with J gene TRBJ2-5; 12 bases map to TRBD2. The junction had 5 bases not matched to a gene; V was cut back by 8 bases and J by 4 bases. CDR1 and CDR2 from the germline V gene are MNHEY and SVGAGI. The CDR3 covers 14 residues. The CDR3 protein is CASGTSGFGETQYF. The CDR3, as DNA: TGTGCCAGCGGGACTAGCGGGTTTGGAGAGACCCAGTACTTC.

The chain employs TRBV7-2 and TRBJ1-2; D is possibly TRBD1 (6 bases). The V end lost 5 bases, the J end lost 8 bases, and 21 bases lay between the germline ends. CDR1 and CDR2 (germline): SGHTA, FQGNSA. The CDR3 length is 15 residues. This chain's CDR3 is CASSTEVGGARGYTF. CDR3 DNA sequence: TGTGCCAGCAGCACCGAAGTAGGGGGGGCAAGAGGCTACACCTTC.

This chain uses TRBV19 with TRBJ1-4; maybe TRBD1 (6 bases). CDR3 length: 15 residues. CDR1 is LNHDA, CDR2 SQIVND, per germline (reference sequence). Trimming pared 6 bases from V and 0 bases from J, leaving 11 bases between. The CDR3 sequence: CASRPRTATNEKLFF. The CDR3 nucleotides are TGTGCCAGTAGACCTCGGACAGCAACTAATGAAAAACTGTTTTTT.

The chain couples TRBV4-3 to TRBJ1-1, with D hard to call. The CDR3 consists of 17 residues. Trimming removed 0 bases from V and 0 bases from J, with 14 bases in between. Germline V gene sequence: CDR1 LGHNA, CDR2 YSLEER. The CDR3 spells CASSQEVLLVMNTEAFF. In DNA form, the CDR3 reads TGCGCCAGCAGCCAAGAGGTGCTCTTAGTTATGAACACTGAAGCTTTCTTT.

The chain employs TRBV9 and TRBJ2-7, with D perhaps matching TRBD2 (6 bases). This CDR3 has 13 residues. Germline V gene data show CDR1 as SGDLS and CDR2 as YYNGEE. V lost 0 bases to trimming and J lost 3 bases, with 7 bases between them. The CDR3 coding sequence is TGTGCCAGCAGCGTAGGGGGGGACTACGAGCAGTACTTC. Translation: CASSVGGDYEQYF.

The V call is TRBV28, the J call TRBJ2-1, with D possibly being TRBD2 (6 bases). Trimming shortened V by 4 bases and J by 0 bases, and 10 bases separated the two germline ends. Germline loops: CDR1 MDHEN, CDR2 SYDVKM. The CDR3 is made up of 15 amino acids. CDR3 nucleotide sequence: TGTGCCAGCAGTTATGGCGGGAACTCCTACAATGAGCAGTTCTTC. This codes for CASSYGGNSYNEQFF.

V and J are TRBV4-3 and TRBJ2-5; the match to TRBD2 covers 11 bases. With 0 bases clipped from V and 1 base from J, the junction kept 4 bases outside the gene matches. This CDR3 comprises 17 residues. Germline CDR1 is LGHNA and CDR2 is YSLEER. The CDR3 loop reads CASSQDRGLAVQETQYF. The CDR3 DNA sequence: TGCGCCAGCAGCCAAGATAGGGGACTAGCGGTCCAAGAGACCCAGTACTTC.

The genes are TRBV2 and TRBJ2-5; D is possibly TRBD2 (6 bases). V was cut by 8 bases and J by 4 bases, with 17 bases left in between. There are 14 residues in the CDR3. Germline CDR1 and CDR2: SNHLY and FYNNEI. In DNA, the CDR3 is TGTGCCAGCCGTCAACAGGTGGGGGGAGAGACCCAGTACTTC. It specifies CASRQQVGGETQYF.

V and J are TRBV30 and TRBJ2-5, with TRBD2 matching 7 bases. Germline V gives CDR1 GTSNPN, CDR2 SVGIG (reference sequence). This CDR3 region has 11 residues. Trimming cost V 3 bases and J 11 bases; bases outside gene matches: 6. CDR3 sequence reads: CAWRVLREQYF. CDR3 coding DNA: TGTGCCTGGAGGGTACTGCGGGAGCAGTACTTC.

CDR3 DNA sequence: TGTGCCAGCAAGCCTGCTTCCTACGAGCAGTACTTC. Translated: CASKPASYEQYF. V and J are TRBV6-1 and TRBJ2-7; D unresolved. The CDR3 loop spans 12 amino acids. Trimming took off 7 bases at V and 1 base at J, with 8 bases between the two ends. Per germline, CDR1 MNHNS and CDR2 SASEGT.

CDR3 loop: CASSPDPGAETQYF. The CDR3 DNA follows: TGTGCCAGCAGCCCGGACCCTGGGGCAGAGACCCAGTACTTC. The chain uses TRBV5-4 and TRBJ2-5; D is perhaps TRBD1 (5 bases). Germline lookup yields CDR1 SGHNT and CDR2 YYREEE (reference sequence). This CDR3 is 14 amino acids long. The V and J ends lost 4 bases and 4 bases respectively, with 14 bases between them.